The 25 T cell receptor beta chains given below trace back to one sample, sequenced in a study of T-cell memory formation after mild COVID-19. TCRdb called the 5' RACE reads again in MiXCR, with one record for every CDR3 protein. The sample contains over 2,000 distinct CDR3 sequences, over 65% of which appear only once. The sample consisted of PBMCs or a T cell subset sorted from them (not recorded which). These receptor sequences come from an adult who had mild COVID-19 (a few samples of this study predate the infection). Cell type and time point are not known.

The chain has TRBV7-8 and TRBJ1-4; D is unresolved. V lost 8 bases, J lost 3 bases, and 16 bases lay in between. The CDR3 is 15 residues long. The germline CDR1 and CDR2 sequences are SGHVS and FQNEAQ. The DNA of the CDR3 is TGTGCCAGCGGTGGCGTAAGGACCTCTAATGAAAAACTGTTTTTT. It is translated as CASGGVRTSNEKLFF.

The genes are TRBV29-1 and TRBJ2-7, with a tentative D call TRBD2 (7 bases). The V gene lost 5 bases and the J gene lost 5 bases, with 16 bases spanning the gap. Germline CDR1 and CDR2: SQVTM and ANQGSEA. The CDR3 is 13 amino acids. CDR3 in DNA: TGCAGCGTTAGGAGGGGGGGCCGGGACGAGCAGTACTTC. It encodes CSVRRGGRDEQYF.

The chain couples TRBV5-4 to TRBJ2-7, with D hard to call. Germline CDR1 is SGHNT and CDR2 is YYREEE (reference sequence). Trimming stripped 1 base from V and 1 base from J, with 12 bases between. The CDR3 totals 15 residues. The CDR3 DNA reads TGTGCCAGCAGCTTGCCCCTAGGGATTTCCTACGAGCAGTACTTC. Amino acid sequence: CASSLPLGISYEQYF.

V usage is TRBV5-1 and J usage is TRBJ2-2; D not certain. V dropped 5 bases and J dropped 0 bases, with 8 bases sitting between them. CDR3 size: 14 residues. In germline, CDR1 is SGHRS, CDR2 YFSETQ. The CDR3 bases are TGCGCCAGCAGGCCACGGACGAACACCGGGGAGCTGTTTTTT. Translated: CASRPRTNTGELFF.

The chain combines TRBV7-2 with TRBJ2-3, with D unclear. The germline V gene encodes CDR1 SGHTA and CDR2 FQGNSA. Trimming left V 4 bases short and J 1 base short, with 12 bases between. CDR3 length equals 15 residues. The CDR3 reads CASSSDSMGTDTQYF. The CDR3 DNA follows: TGTGCCAGCAGCTCCGATAGCATGGGCACAGATACGCAGTATTTT.

This sequence joins TRBV9 and TRBJ1-3; TRBD1 agrees at 8 bases. V shed 0 bases, J shed 2 bases, and the junction held 4 bases outside the gene matches. Germline V gives CDR1 SGDLS, CDR2 YYNGEE. The CDR3 extends over 16 amino acids. The CDR3: CASSVDTGGTGNTIYF. The CDR3 DNA reads as TGTGCCAGCAGCGTAGACACAGGGGGTACTGGAAACACCATATATTTT.

This clonotype has more than one count but fewer than ten. The V gene is TRBV27, the J gene TRBJ2-1; TRBD1 might be the D (5 bases). Germline V gene data show CDR1 as MNHEY and CDR2 as SMNVEV (reference sequence). Trimming stripped 5 bases from V and 6 bases from J, with 14 bases between. This CDR3 contains 14 residues. CDR3 bases: TGTGCCAGCAGTCCCCTCCTTAGGGGCAATGAGCAGTTCTTC. Protein: CASSPLLRGNEQFF.

The chain is built from TRBV3-1 and TRBJ2-7; D gene uncertain. CDR3 length: 13 residues. Germline CDR1 LGHDT, CDR2 YNNKEL (reference sequence). V lost 3 bases and J lost 6, with 12 bases in between. CDR3 nucleotides: TGTGCCAGCAGCCACCGAGACACGGCCGAGCAGTACTTC. Protein product: CASSHRDTAEQYF.

The rearrangement links TRBV7-9 to TRBJ2-1; D not certain. The J call is uncertain, as TRBJ2-7 better fits the DNA end. This CDR3 contains 13 residues. Germline assignment: CDR1 SEHNR and CDR2 FQNEAQ (reference sequence). CDR3 bases: TGTGCCAGCAGCCCCGAAGGGTACTACGAGCAGTACTTC. It codes for CASSPEGYYEQYF.

The chain links TRBV7-2 to TRBJ1-6; the D is unclear. The CDR3 has 14 residues. Germline lookup yields CDR1 SGHTA and CDR2 FQGNSA. The V end was cut by 4 bases, the J end by 9 bases, with 13 bases between. CDR3 amino acids: CASSSLLRGSPLHF. The CDR3 DNA reads TGTGCCAGCAGCTCGTTGCTTCGGGGTTCACCCCTCCACTTT.

The gene calls are TRBV3-1 and TRBJ1-4; the D gene is possibly TRBD1 (6 bases). Germline CDR1 LGHDT, CDR2 YNNKEL (reference sequence). V lost 0 bases, J lost 5 bases, and 10 bases lay in between. This CDR3 comprises 15 residues. CDR3 sequence: CASSQDTGANEKLFF. The CDR3 DNA reads TGTGCCAGCAGCCAAGATACGGGGGCGAATGAAAAACTGTTTTTT. The full variable domain, in which reference TRBV3-1 and TRBJ1-4 provide the parts outside the CDR3, is DTAVSQTPKYLVTQMGNDKSIKCEQNLGHDTMYWYKQDSKKFLKIMFSYNNKELIINETVPNRFSPKSPDKAHLNLHINSLELGDSAVYFCASSQDTGANEKLFFGSGTQLSVL.

This clonotype is categorized as large (0.1 to 1%). This chain connects TRBV5-1 to TRBJ1-2; 9 nucleotides line up with TRBD1. The CDR3 is 14 amino acids. Per the germline V gene, CDR1 is SGHRS and CDR2 is YFSETQ. Trimming removed 3 bases from V and 2 bases from J; junction bases left unmatched: 2. Here the CDR3 DNA reads TGCGCCAGCAGCTGGGGGACAGGGAACTATGGCTACACCTTC. Its translation is CASSWGTGNYGYTF.

The chain is built from TRBV12-3 or TRBV12-4 and TRBJ2-1; TRBD2 aligns across 7 bases. The V and J ends lost 8 bases and 8 bases, in that order; junction bases with no gene match: 9. The CDR3 spans 13 residues. The CDR3 DNA reads as TGTGCCAGCCTGGGGCTAGCGGTTGATGAGCAGTTCTTC. Translated: CASLGLAVDEQFF.

Judged by abundance, this clonotype is medium-sized. This chain joins TRBV3-1 and TRBJ1-6; no reliable D call. Germline CDR1 is LGHDT and CDR2 is YNNKEL (reference sequence). V was trimmed by 2 bases and J by 14 bases, leaving 25 bases between them. The CDR3 has 17 amino acids. CDR3 amino acids: CASSQTRGSISSWSLHF. The CDR3 DNA follows: TGTGCCAGCAGCCAAACAAGAGGCAGCATCTCGTCTTGGTCCCTCCACTTT.

The rearrangement joins TRBV29-1 to TRBJ2-1; a weak D match, TRBD1 (7 bases). The CDR3 is 13 residues long. Germline assignment: CDR1 SQVTM and CDR2 ANQGSEA. V lost 1 base and J 9 bases, leaving 13 bases between the germline ends. The CDR3 loop reads CSVEGRQGGEQFF. CDR3 DNA: TGCAGCGTTGAAGGGCGCCAGGGGGGTGAGCAGTTCTTC.

This clonotype counts as large (0.1 to 1%). This rearrangement joins TRBV20-1 to TRBJ2-3, with 7 bases that match TRBD1. V was pared by 3 bases and J by 0 bases, with 6 bases of the junction left unmatched. The germline CDR1 and CDR2 sequences are DFQATT and SNEGSKA (reference sequence). The CDR3 is 15 amino acids. The CDR3 DNA sequence: TGCAGTGCTAGGAAGGGGACAGCTAGCACAGATACGCAGTATTTT. Its protein product is CSARKGTASTDTQYF.

Judged by abundance, this clonotype is large. The V call is TRBV2, the J call TRBJ2-1; D is possibly TRBD2 (5 bases). This CDR3 region has 16 residues. The ends were cut back, 1 base at V and 8 bases at J, with 18 bases in the middle. CDR1 and CDR2 (germline): SNHLY, FYNNEI. This CDR3 is CASSEGPGRTGDEQFF. CDR3 sequence (DNA): TGTGCCAGCAGTGAAGGACCAGGCAGGACTGGAGATGAGCAGTTCTTC.

The genes are TRBV12-3 or TRBV12-4 and TRBJ2-3; D not certain. V shed 2 bases and J shed 6 bases, with 9 bases lying between them. This CDR3 is 13 amino acids long. CDR3 sequence reads: CASSLRRSDTQYF. CDR3 bases: TGTGCCAGCAGTTTACGTAGATCTGATACGCAGTATTTT.

V usage is TRBV29-1 and J usage is TRBJ2-1, with D maybe TRBD1 (5 bases). CDR1 and CDR2 (germline): SQVTM, ANQGSEA. The CDR3 totals 11 residues. Trimming removed 0 bases at V and 9 bases at J, with 6 bases between. DNA for the CDR3: TGCAGCGTTGAAGAACAGGTTGAGCAGTTCTTC. It specifies CSVEEQVEQFF.

In its sample, this clonotype ranks as large. The chain has TRBV6-5 and TRBJ2-1; D is uncertain. Trimming took 0 bases from V and 3 from J, leaving 9 bases between them. This CDR3 has 15 residues. In germline, CDR1 is MNHEY, CDR2 SVGAGI. In DNA form, the CDR3 reads TGTGCCAGCAGTTACTCCGCGGAAGACTACAATGAGCAGTTCTTC. Amino acids: CASSYSAEDYNEQFF.

The chain joins TRBV12-3 or TRBV12-4 to TRBJ2-5; 12 nucleotides line up with TRBD2. The junction had 5 bases not matched to a gene; V was cut back by 5 bases and J by 1 base. The CDR3 is made up of 16 amino acids. CDR3 residues: CASSVTSGGIQETQYF. DNA for the CDR3: TGTGCCAGCAGTGTGACTAGCGGGGGTATCCAAGAGACCCAGTACTTC.

This sequence joins TRBV29-1 and TRBJ2-2; the D is unclear. Germline V gives CDR1 SQVTM, CDR2 ANQGSEA. Trimming removed 6 bases at V and 4 bases at J, with 15 bases between. The CDR3 extends over 14 amino acids. The CDR3 is CSVEPRLATGELFF. CDR3 nucleotide sequence: TGCAGCGTCGAACCCAGGTTGGCCACCGGGGAGCTGTTTTTT.

This clonotype qualifies as large (0.1 to 1%). The rearrangement links TRBV29-1 to TRBJ1-1; 9 bases match TRBD1. Looked up from germline, CDR1 is SQVTM and CDR2 is ANQGSEA. This CDR3 has 15 amino acids. Trimming at V came to 5 bases and at J to 5 bases, leaving 12 bases not matched to a gene. CDR3 nucleotide sequence: TGCAGCGTTACGACCCCCCCGGGACAGGGAACTGAAGCTTTCTTT. Amino acids: CSVTTPPGQGTEAFF.

This clonotype is labeled large. J is TRBJ1-1 and V is TRBV5-1; 7 bases map to TRBD1. The CDR3 loop spans 16 amino acids. The V gene end was trimmed by 2 bases and the J gene end by 1 base; junction bases not matched to a gene: 8. Germline lookup yields CDR1 SGHRS and CDR2 YFSETQ. The CDR3 protein is CASSFGPNRGNTEAFF. CDR3 coding DNA: TGCGCCAGCAGCTTTGGCCCTAACAGGGGGAACACTGAAGCTTTCTTT.

The chain couples TRBV29-1 to TRBJ2-7; D is unclear. V shed 3 bases and J shed 2 bases, with 14 bases lying between them. In germline, CDR1 is SQVTM, CDR2 ANQGSEA. This CDR3 is built from 14 residues. Here the CDR3 DNA reads TGCAGCGTTGAGTTTCCGGCAGTGGCCTACGAGCAGTACTTC. The encoded protein is CSVEFPAVAYEQYF.